The TCR beta chain described here comes from a study of CD8+CD57+ T cells in acquired aplastic anemia. The CDR3 spans 13 residues. Trimming cost V 0 bases and J 8 bases, with 9 bases left between them. Germline V gene data show CDR1 as MRHNA and CDR2 as SNTAGT. Both TCR beta VDJ combination and CDR3 sequence profiling were carried out. Genomic DNA was the template for this profiling. Each CDR3 protein is one row after TCRdb ran MiXCR on the reads. Seen here are 250,000 to 350,000 distinct CDR3 sequences, around three fifths observed once, and the top ten hold less than 9.5%. The sequenced sample consisted of sorted CD4+, CD8+, or CD8+CD57+ T cells (not recorded which) from PBMCs. The chain couples TRBV6-4 to TRBJ2-3; TRBD2 might be the D (5 bases). This TCR derives from a human donor with severe aplastic anemia or a healthy control (not recorded which). The CDR3 protein is CASSDSELATQYF. The CDR3 nucleotides are TGTGCCAGCAGTGACTCGGAGCTAGCTACGCAGTATTTT.